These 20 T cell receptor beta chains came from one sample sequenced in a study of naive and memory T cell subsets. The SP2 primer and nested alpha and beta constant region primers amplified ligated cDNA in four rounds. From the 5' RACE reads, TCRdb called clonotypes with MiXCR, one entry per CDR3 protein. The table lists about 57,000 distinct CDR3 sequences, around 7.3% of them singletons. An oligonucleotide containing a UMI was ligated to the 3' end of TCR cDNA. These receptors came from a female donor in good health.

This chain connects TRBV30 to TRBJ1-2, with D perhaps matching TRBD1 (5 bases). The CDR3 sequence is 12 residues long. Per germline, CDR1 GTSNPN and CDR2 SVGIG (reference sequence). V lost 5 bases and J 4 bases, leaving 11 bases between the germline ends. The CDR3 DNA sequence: TGTGCCTGGGGCGGCGGGGGCTATGGCTACACCTTC. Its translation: CAWGGGGYGYTF.

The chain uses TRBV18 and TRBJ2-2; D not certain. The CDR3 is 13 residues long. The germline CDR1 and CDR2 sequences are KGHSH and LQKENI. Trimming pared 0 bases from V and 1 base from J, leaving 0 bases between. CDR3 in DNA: TGTGCCAGCTCACCACCGAACACCGGGGAGCTGTTTTTT. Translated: CASSPPNTGELFF.

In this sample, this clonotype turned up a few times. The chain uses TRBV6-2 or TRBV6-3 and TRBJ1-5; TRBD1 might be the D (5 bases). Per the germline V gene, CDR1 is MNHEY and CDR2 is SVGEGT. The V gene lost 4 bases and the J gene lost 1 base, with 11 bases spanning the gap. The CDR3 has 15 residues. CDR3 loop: CASSSGGISNQPQHF. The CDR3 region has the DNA TGTGCCAGCAGTTCCGGGGGAATCAGCAATCAGCCCCAGCATTTT.

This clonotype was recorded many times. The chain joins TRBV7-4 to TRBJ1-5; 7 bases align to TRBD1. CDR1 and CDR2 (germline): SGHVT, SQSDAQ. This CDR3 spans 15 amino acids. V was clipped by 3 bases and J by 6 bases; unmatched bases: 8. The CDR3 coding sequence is TGTGCCAGCAGCTTCGGACAGGCTTGTAGTCAGCCCCAGCATTTT. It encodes CASSFGQACSQPQHF.

The CDR3 loop reads CASSPEGNTEAFF. The CDR3 nucleotides are TGTGCCAGCTCACCGGAGGGGAACACTGAAGCTTTCTTT. The chain employs TRBV18 and TRBJ1-1; D remains unclear. The germline V gene encodes CDR1 KGHSH and CDR2 LQKENI. With 3 bases removed from V and 1 base from J, the gap between germline ends came to 6 bases. This CDR3 spans 13 amino acids.

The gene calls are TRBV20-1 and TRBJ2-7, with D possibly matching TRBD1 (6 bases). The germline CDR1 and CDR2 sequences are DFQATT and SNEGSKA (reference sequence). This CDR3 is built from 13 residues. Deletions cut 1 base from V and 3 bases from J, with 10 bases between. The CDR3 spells CSARADSFYEQYF. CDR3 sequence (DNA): TGCAGTGCTAGAGCGGACAGTTTCTACGAGCAGTACTTC.

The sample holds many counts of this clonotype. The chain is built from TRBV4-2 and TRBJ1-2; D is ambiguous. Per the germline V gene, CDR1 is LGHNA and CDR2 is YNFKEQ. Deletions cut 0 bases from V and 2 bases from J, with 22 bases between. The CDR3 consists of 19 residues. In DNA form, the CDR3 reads TGTGCCAGCAGCCAAGATGCTTTTTCGGGATACAATCTAAACTATGGCTACACCTTC. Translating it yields CASSQDAFSGYNLNYGYTF.

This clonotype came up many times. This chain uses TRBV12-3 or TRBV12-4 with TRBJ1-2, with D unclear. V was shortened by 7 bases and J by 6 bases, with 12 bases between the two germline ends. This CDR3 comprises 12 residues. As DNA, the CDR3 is TGTGCCAGCACATCGGATGGACATGGCTACACCTTC. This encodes CASTSDGHGYTF.

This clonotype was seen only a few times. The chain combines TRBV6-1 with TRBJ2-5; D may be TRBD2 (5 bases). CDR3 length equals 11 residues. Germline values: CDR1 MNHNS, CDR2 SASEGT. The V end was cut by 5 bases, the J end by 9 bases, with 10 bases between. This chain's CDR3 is CASSTSGSQYF. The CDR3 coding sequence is TGTGCCAGCAGTACGAGCGGTTCCCAGTACTTC.

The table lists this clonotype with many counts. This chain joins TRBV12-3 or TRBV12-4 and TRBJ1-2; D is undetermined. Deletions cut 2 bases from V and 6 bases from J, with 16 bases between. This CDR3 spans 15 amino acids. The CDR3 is CASSLRALDTDGYTF. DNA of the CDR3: TGTGCCAGCAGTTTACGGGCCCTAGACACGGATGGCTACACCTTC.

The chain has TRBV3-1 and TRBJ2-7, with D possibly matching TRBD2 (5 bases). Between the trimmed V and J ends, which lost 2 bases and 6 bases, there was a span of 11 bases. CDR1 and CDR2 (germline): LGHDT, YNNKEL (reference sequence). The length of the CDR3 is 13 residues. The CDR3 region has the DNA TGTGCCAGCAGCCAATCCTTGAGGGCCGAGCAGTACTTC. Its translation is CASSQSLRAEQYF.

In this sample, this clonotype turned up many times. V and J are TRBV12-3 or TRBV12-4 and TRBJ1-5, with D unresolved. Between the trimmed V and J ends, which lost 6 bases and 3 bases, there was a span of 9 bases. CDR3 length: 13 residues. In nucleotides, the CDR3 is TGTGCCAGCAGATCACGTCCCAATCAGCCCCAGCATTTT. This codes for CASRSRPNQPQHF.

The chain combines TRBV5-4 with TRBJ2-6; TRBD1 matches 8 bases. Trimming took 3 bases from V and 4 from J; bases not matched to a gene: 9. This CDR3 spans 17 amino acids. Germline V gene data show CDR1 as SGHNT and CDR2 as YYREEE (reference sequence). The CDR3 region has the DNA TGTGCCAGCAGCTCCGGACAGGGAGGTAGCGGGGCCAACGTCCTGACTTTC. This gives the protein CASSSGQGGSGANVLTF.

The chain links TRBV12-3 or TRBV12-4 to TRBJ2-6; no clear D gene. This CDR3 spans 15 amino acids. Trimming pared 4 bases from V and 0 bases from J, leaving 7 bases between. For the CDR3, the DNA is TGTGCCAGCAGTTCCCTCCTCTCTGGGGCCAACGTCCTGACTTTC. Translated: CASSSLLSGANVLTF.

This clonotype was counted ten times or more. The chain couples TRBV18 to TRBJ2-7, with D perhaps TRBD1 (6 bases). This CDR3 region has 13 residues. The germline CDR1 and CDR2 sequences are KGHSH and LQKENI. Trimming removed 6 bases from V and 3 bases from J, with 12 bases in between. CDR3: CASSSGQSYEQYF. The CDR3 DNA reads TGTGCCAGCTCCTCAGGACAGAGCTACGAGCAGTACTTC.

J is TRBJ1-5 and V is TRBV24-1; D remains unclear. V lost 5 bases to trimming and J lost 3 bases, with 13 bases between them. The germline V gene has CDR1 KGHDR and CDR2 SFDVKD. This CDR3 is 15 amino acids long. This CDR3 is CATSAGIIPNQPQHF. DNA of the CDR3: TGTGCCACCAGTGCAGGTATCATCCCCAATCAGCCCCAGCATTTT.

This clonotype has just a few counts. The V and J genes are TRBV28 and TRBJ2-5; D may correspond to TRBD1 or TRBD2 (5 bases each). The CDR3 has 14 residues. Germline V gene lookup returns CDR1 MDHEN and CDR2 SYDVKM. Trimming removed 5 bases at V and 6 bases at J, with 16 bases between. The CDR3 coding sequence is TGTGCCAGCAGTCGCGCCGGGACGGAGAAGACCCAGTACTTC. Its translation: CASSRAGTEKTQYF. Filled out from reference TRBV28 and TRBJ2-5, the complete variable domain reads DVKVTQSSRYLVKRTGEKVFLECVQDMDHENMFWYRQDPGLGLRLIYFSYDVKMKEKGDIPEGYSVSREKKERFSLILESASTNQTSMYLCASSRAGTEKTQYFGPGTRLLVL.

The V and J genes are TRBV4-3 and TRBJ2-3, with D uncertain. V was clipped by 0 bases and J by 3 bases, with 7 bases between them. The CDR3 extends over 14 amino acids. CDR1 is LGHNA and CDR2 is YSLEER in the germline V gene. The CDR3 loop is CASSQDRGTDTQYF. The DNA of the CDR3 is TGCGCCAGCAGCCAAGATCGTGGGACAGATACGCAGTATTTT.

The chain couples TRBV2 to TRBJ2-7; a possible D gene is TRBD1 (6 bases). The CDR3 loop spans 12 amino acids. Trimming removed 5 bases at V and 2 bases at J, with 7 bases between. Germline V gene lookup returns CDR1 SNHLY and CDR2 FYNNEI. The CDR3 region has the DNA TGTGCCAGCAGTTACAGGGCCTACGAGCAGTACTTC. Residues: CASSYRAYEQYF.

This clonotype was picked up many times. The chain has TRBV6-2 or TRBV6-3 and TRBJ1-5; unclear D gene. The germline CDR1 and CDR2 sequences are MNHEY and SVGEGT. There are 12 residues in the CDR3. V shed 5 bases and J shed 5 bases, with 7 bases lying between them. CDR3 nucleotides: TGTGCCAGCAGTGTTGGGTATCAGCCCCAGCATTTT. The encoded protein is CASSVGYQPQHF.